Below are 6 T cell receptor beta chains sequenced from a single sample in a study of T cell changes during pregnancy in multiple sclerosis. Sequencing was performed with immunoSEQ multiplex PCR; in TCRdb, only in-frame clones are kept and a portion is missing. The repertoire holds tens of thousands of clones, with 93% as singletons. The material sequenced was peripheral blood, taken in the second trimester of pregnancy. The receptor source for this set is a female donor with multiple sclerosis, enrolled in a pregnancy study.

J is TRBJ1-5 and V is TRBV5-4; D is possibly TRBD1 (5 bases). The CDR3 length is 14 residues. CDR1 and CDR2 (germline): SGHNT, YYREEE (reference sequence). Trimming took off 4 bases at V and 5 bases at J, with 13 bases between the two ends. CDR3 residues: CASSRGGVDQPQHF. The CDR3 DNA follows: TGTGCCAGCAGCCGGGGGGGGGTGGATCAGCCCCAGCATTTT.

The chain uses TRBV29-1 and TRBJ1-5, with D possibly TRBD1 on 5 matching bases. The V gene lost 6 bases and the J gene lost 2 bases, with 11 bases spanning the gap. This CDR3 has 13 amino acids. Germline V gives CDR1 SQVTM, CDR2 ANQGSEA. CDR3 residues: CSVSDTGNQPQHF. CDR3 DNA sequence: TGCAGCGTGTCGGACACGGGCAATCAGCCCCAGCATTTT.

V gene TRBV4-1 combines with J gene TRBJ2-5; 9 bases map to TRBD2. This CDR3 has 14 residues. J lost 7 bases, V lost 4 bases, and 7 bases had no gene match. CDR1 MGHRA and CDR2 YSYEKL come from the germline V gene. The CDR3 is CASSLHQRGVTQYF. The CDR3 bases are TGCGCCAGCAGCCTACACCAGCGGGGGGTGACCCAGTACTTC.

The chain is built from TRBV10-2 and TRBJ2-7, with TRBD1 matching over 9 bases. Per the germline V gene, CDR1 is WSHSY and CDR2 is SAAADI. Losses at the gene ends were 7 bases for V and 3 bases for J; bases not matched to a gene: 7. This CDR3 comprises 14 residues. For the CDR3, the DNA is TGCGCCAGCAAGGCGGGACAGGGAATCTACGAGCAGTACTTC. Translated, it gives CASKAGQGIYEQYF.

The rearrangement joins TRBV4-1 to TRBJ1-1; perhaps TRBD1 as D (5 bases). Trimming took 4 bases from V and 1 from J, leaving 13 bases between them. The CDR3 totals 15 residues. Germline CDR1 and CDR2: MGHRA and YSYEKL. CDR3 sequence reads: CASSPSGAGNTEAFF. The CDR3 nucleotides read TGCGCCAGCAGCCCCAGCGGGGCAGGGAACACTGAAGCTTTCTTT.

The V call is TRBV11-2, the J call TRBJ1-1; possible D gene TRBD1, 6 bases. CDR1 and CDR2 (germline): SGHAT, FQNNGV. The V end lost 5 bases, the J end lost 2 bases, and 15 bases lay between the germline ends. This CDR3 region has 15 residues. The CDR3 nucleotides are TGTGCCAGCAGCCCCTCGGGGGGCTCTAACACTGAAGCTTTCTTT. Amino acid sequence: CASSPSGGSNTEAFF.